Each of the 20 T cell receptor beta chains below was sequenced from the same sample in a study of blood T cell repertoires in COVID-19. This table comes from immunoSEQ multiplex PCR, and its TCRdb copy is limited to in-frame clones, with some not included. The data contain under 200,000 clones, 80% to 85% of them singletons. Sequenced sample: PBMCs or T cells enriched from blood (not recorded which). The receptors originated from a woman between 45 and 65 years old who had recovered from COVID-19.

To note about this clone: The sample holds other DNA sequences that translate to the same CDR3. This chain joins TRBV7-9 and TRBJ1-1; D ambiguous. Trimming stripped 6 bases from V and 4 bases from J, with 9 bases between. The length of the CDR3 is 12 residues. CDR1 is SEHNR, CDR2 FQNEAQ, per germline (reference sequence). The CDR3 DNA reads TGTGCCAGCAGTTTTACGGGCACTGAAGCTTTCTTT. Translated, it gives CASSFTGTEAFF.

This chain joins TRBV18 and TRBJ2-7; D unclear. Germline loops: CDR1 KGHSH, CDR2 LQKENI. V lost 2 bases to trimming and J lost 0 bases, with 11 bases between them. The CDR3 spans 15 residues. The CDR3 spells CASSPNVSPSYEQYF. CDR3 in DNA: TGTGCCAGCTCACCAAACGTAAGCCCCTCCTACGAGCAGTACTTC.

This chain uses TRBV6-5 with TRBJ1-4; D remains unclear. The germline gives CDR1 MNHEY, CDR2 SVGAGI. This CDR3 contains 15 residues. Trimming left V 8 bases short and J 0 bases short, with 13 bases between. The CDR3 protein is CASRLTGATNEKLFF. For the CDR3, the DNA is TGTGCCAGCCGACTGACCGGGGCAACTAATGAAAAACTGTTTTTT.

The chain employs TRBV6-2 or TRBV6-3 and TRBJ1-2; possible D gene TRBD1, 6 bases. The CDR3 spans 13 residues. V was pared by 5 bases and J by 5 bases, with 12 bases between. Germline V gives CDR1 MNHEY, CDR2 SVGEGT. CDR3 nucleotides: TGTGCCAGCAGTCCAGGACAGACGTATGGCTACACCTTC. This encodes CASSPGQTYGYTF.

The chain is built from TRBV28 and TRBJ1-1; possibly TRBD1 for D (5 bases). Per germline, CDR1 MDHEN and CDR2 SYDVKM. The V end was cut by 8 bases, the J end by 4 bases, with 23 bases between. CDR3 length: 16 amino acids. CDR3 loop: CASQPIRTWTSTEAFF. CDR3 nucleotide sequence: TGTGCCAGCCAACCAATCCGAACATGGACAAGCACTGAAGCTTTCTTT.

The chain employs TRBV19 and TRBJ1-3, with 9 bases identical to TRBD1. V shed 6 bases and J 0 bases; nucleotides not matched to a gene: 3. From germline, CDR1 is LNHDA and CDR2 SQIVND (reference sequence). The CDR3 consists of 15 residues. CDR3 sequence: CASSTDRGSGNTIYF. CDR3 coding DNA: TGTGCCAGTAGCACGGACAGGGGCTCTGGAAACACCATATATTTT. The full variable domain, its missing parts supplied by reference TRBV19 and TRBJ1-3, is DGGITQSPKYLFRKEGQNVTLSCEQNLNHDAMYWYRQDPGQGLRLIYYSQIVNDFQKGDIAEGYSVSREKKESFPLTVTSAQKNPTAFYLCASSTDRGSGNTIYFGEGSWLTVV.

The chain has TRBV7-9 and TRBJ2-5; TRBD2 agrees at 13 bases. Trimming took 3 bases from V and 4 from J; bases not matched to a gene: 2. The CDR3 length is 15 residues. The germline gives CDR1 SEHNR, CDR2 FQNEAQ (reference sequence). The DNA of the CDR3 is TGTGCCAGCAGCTTTGGACTAGCGGGAGTAGAGACCCAGTACTTC. Translating gives CASSFGLAGVETQYF.

The chain couples TRBV7-9 to TRBJ1-4; D is unclear. The germline V and J ends were trimmed by 9 bases and 8 bases, with 13 bases remaining between them. This CDR3 comprises 12 residues. CDR1 SEHNR and CDR2 FQNEAQ come from the germline V gene (reference sequence). CDR3 in DNA: TGTGCCAGTTTCCCCTCCGAGGAAAAACTGTTTTTT. Encoded protein: CASFPSEEKLFF.

The rearrangement uses TRBV7-9 and TRBJ1-2, with D perhaps TRBD1 (6 bases). Per the germline V gene, CDR1 is SEHNR and CDR2 is FQNEAQ (reference sequence). There are 12 residues in the CDR3. V dropped 1 base and J dropped 14 bases, with 14 bases sitting between them. CDR3 coding DNA: TGTGCCAGCAGCTTAGACAGGACAGTCGAAACCTTC. Translating it yields CASSLDRTVETF.

The chain employs TRBV11-3 and TRBJ2-3, with 10 bases fitting TRBD2. This CDR3 has 19 amino acids. V was clipped by 2 bases and J by 2 bases; unmatched bases: 13. The germline V gene has CDR1 SGHNT and CDR2 YENEEA. CDR3 region: CASSLRRPGLASTTDTQYF. CDR3 nucleotides: TGTGCCAGCAGCTTACGGCGGCCGGGACTAGCGTCTACCACAGATACGCAGTATTTT.

V usage is TRBV6-2 or TRBV6-3 and J usage is TRBJ2-7, with D possibly matching TRBD2 (5 bases). CDR1 is MNHEY and CDR2 is SVGEGT in the germline V gene. V lost 2 bases to trimming and J lost 0 bases, with 8 bases between them. This CDR3 spans 14 amino acids. The CDR3 loop is CASSYQGSSYEQYF. In nucleotides, the CDR3 is TGTGCCAGCAGTTACCAAGGGAGCTCCTACGAGCAGTACTTC.

J is TRBJ2-1 and V is TRBV2; possibly TRBD1 for D (7 bases). Germline CDR1 and CDR2: SNHLY and FYNNEI. This CDR3 has 15 residues. Deletions cut 7 bases from V and 4 bases from J, with 17 bases between. The CDR3 region is CASNPGGRAYNEQFF. The CDR3 DNA reads TGTGCCAGCAACCCAGGGGGGAGAGCATACAATGAGCAGTTCTTC.

A single count supports this clone. The genes are TRBV6-2 or TRBV6-3 and TRBJ1-1; D is uncertain. Germline lookup yields CDR1 MNHEY and CDR2 SVGEGT. The CDR3 is 16 residues long. Deletions cut 2 bases from V and 1 base from J, with 14 bases between. The CDR3 bases are TGTGCCAGCAGTTACCGGAGAAAAACGGGGAACACTGAAGCTTTCTTT. Amino acids: CASSYRRKTGNTEAFF.

This clone showed up just once. V is TRBV20-1 and J is TRBJ2-1, with D possibly matching TRBD1 (5 bases). The ends were cut back, 7 bases at V and 8 bases at J, with 12 bases in the middle. The CDR3 contains 11 residues. Per the germline V gene, CDR1 is DFQATT and CDR2 is SNEGSKA (reference sequence). CDR3 region: CSEGLRYEQFF. The CDR3 nucleotides are TGCAGTGAGGGGCTCAGATATGAGCAGTTCTTC.

The chain employs TRBV6-5 and TRBJ1-1; weak D call: TRBD1 (6 bases). CDR3 length: 11 amino acids. The germline V and J ends were trimmed by 6 bases and 4 bases, with 6 bases remaining between them. From germline, CDR1 is MNHEY and CDR2 SVGAGI. CDR3 coding DNA: TGTGCCAGCAGCAGGGGCACTGAAGCTTTCTTT. Residues: CASSRGTEAFF.

This clone was seen just once. CDR3 amino acids: CASGLGYTIAEAFF. The DNA of the CDR3 is TGTGCCAGCGGGCTGGGTTATACAATAGCTGAAGCTTTCTTT. The chain is built from TRBV6-5 and TRBJ1-1; no firm D call. From germline, CDR1 is MNHEY and CDR2 SVGAGI. With 8 bases removed from V and 6 bases from J, the gap between germline ends came to 19 bases. The length of the CDR3 is 14 residues.

The chain recombines TRBV6-1 with TRBJ2-4; 8 nucleotides agree with TRBD2. Germline CDR1 is MNHNS and CDR2 is SASEGT. With V trimmed by 3 bases and J by 5 bases, 18 bases remained unmatched. The CDR3 has 19 residues. This chain's CDR3 is CASSDAAGGTLTFQNIQYF. CDR3 DNA: TGTGCCAGCAGTGATGCCGCGGGAGGCACATTGACTTTCCAAAACATTCAGTACTTC.

Only one count was recorded for this clone. The chain carries TRBV19 and TRBJ2-7; D ambiguous. The V end lost 1 base, the J end lost 3 bases, and 10 bases lay between the germline ends. The V gene's germline CDR1 is LNHDA and CDR2 SQIVND (reference sequence). CDR3 length equals 14 residues. The CDR3 DNA sequence: TGTGCCAGTAGTATAGGATTAGCCAGCTACGAGCAGTACTTC. Amino acids: CASSIGLASYEQYF.

This clone was counted a single time. The chain recombines TRBV5-1 with TRBJ2-3; 7 bases line up with TRBD2. This CDR3 is built from 16 residues. Germline CDR1 reads SGHRS; CDR2 reads YFSETQ. The V and J ends lost 0 bases and 0 bases, in that order; junction bases with no gene match: 4. The CDR3 spells CASSLDGAGSTDTQYF. The DNA for the CDR3 is TGCGCCAGCAGCTTGGATGGAGCGGGAAGCACAGATACGCAGTATTTT.

The genes are TRBV19 and TRBJ2-1; 11 bases agree with TRBD2. The CDR3 spans 14 residues. The germline V gene has CDR1 LNHDA and CDR2 SQIVND (reference sequence). V lost 6 bases to trimming and J lost 7 bases; unmatched junction nucleotides: 5. CDR3 sequence (DNA): TGTGCCAGTAGAGATAGCGGGGGGGGGAATGAGCAGTTCTTC. It encodes CASRDSGGGNEQFF.